The 16 T cell receptor beta chains presented below share a single source sample, sequenced in a study of beta chain features in type 1 diabetes. The isolated RNA, all of it, was reverse transcribed, so expressed TCRB transcripts were what got sequenced. Clones were read by immunoSEQ multiplex PCR, and TCRdb kept only the in-frame ones, dropping some. The data contain about 660,000 clones, more than 13% of them singletons. No antigen is known for these receptors. Study-level points and caveats: Moderately but significantly shorter TCRB CDR3s were found in Type 1 diabetes patients in all four CD4+ subsets.

Sequencing used naive CD4+ T cells from blood. Source of these receptors: a man in his late teens or twenties with type 1 diabetes.

The genes are TRBV25-1 and TRBJ2-5; TRBD1 matches at 10 bases. The CDR3 runs 15 residues. CDR1 and CDR2 (germline): MGHDK, SYGVNS. V lost 5 bases to trimming and J lost 4 bases; unmatched junction nucleotides: 7. CDR3 nucleotide sequence: TGTGCCAGCAGTCTCCCCGGGACAGGGGCAGAGACCCAGTACTTC. Its protein is CASSLPGTGAETQYF. Variable domain in full (rest from reference TRBV25-1 and TRBJ2-5): EADIYQTPRYLVIGTGKKITLECSQTMGHDKMYWYQQDPGMELHLIHYSYGVNSTEKGDLSSESTVSRIRTEHFPLTLESARPSHTSQYLCASSLPGTGAETQYFGPGTRLLVL.

This clone was observed a few times. The gene calls are TRBV5-1 and TRBJ2-3, with 8 bases identical to TRBD1. The germline V gene has CDR1 SGHRS and CDR2 YFSETQ. The length of the CDR3 is 13 residues. J lost 4 bases, V lost 7 bases, and 5 bases had no gene match. CDR3 DNA: TGCGCCAGCTGGGGACAGGATGCAGATACGCAGTATTTT. It is translated as CASWGQDADTQYF.

This chain joins TRBV4-3 and TRBJ1-1; possibly TRBD1 for D (6 bases). This CDR3 contains 13 residues. The V end lost 2 bases, the J end lost 10 bases, and 14 bases lay between the germline ends. Per germline, CDR1 LGHNA and CDR2 YSLEER. CDR3 nucleotides: TGCGCCAGCAGCCAAACTCAGGGGTCCTCAGCTTTCTTT. This translates into CASSQTQGSSAFF.

This clone was seen only a few times. Here the CDR3 DNA reads TGTGCCAGCAGCGTAGTTGGGACAGAGTTTAACTATGGCTACACCTTC. Translation gives CASSVVGTEFNYGYTF. The rearrangement joins TRBV9 to TRBJ1-2; 7 bases agree with TRBD1. Germline V CDR1 and CDR2: SGDLS, YYNGEE. V gave up 0 bases and J gave up 1 base; unmatched junction bases: 6. This CDR3 comprises 16 residues.

The CDR3 coding sequence is TGCGCCAGCAGCACTCTTAATGAGCAGTTCTTC. This sequence encodes CASSTLNEQFF. This chain uses TRBV4-3 with TRBJ2-1; D not resolved. Germline assignment: CDR1 LGHNA and CDR2 YSLEER. This CDR3 comprises 11 residues. V dropped 5 bases and J dropped 7 bases, with 6 bases sitting between them.

CDR3 nucleotides: TGTGCCAGCAGCGCCCGGGACAGCCACTACTACGAGCAGTACTTC. It codes for CASSARDSHYYEQYF. The genes are TRBV7-9 and TRBJ2-7, with 7 bases aligning to TRBD1. The V gene end was trimmed by 5 bases and the J gene end by 3 bases; junction bases not matched to a gene: 10. The CDR3 is 15 amino acids. CDR1 SEHNR and CDR2 FQNEAQ come from the germline V gene (reference sequence).

V and J are TRBV4-2 and TRBJ2-7; weak D call: TRBD2 (5 bases). The length of the CDR3 is 16 residues. Trimming took 2 bases from V and 0 from J, leaving 14 bases between them. CDR1 is LGHNA, CDR2 YNFKEQ, per germline. As DNA, the CDR3 is TGTGCCAGCAGCCAAAGTGGAGGCGGAAGCTCCTACGAGCAGTACTTC. Protein sequence: CASSQSGGGSSYEQYF.

In this sample, this clone turned up a few times. The V call is TRBV7-9, the J call TRBJ2-1; maybe TRBD2 (6 bases). Trimming pared 6 bases from V and 4 bases from J, leaving 13 bases between. Germline assignment: CDR1 SEHNR and CDR2 FQNEAQ (reference sequence). CDR3 length equals 14 residues. CDR3: CASSSGTGYNEQFF. For the CDR3, the DNA is TGTGCCAGCAGTTCTGGGACTGGGTACAATGAGCAGTTCTTC.

The count of this clone is one. The chain links TRBV7-2 to TRBJ2-6; the D gene is possibly TRBD2 (7 bases). Germline V CDR1 and CDR2: SGHTA, FQGNSA. There are 17 residues in the CDR3. The germline V and J ends were trimmed by 2 bases and 0 bases, with 11 bases remaining between them. CDR3 amino acids: CASSLQGRVSGANVLTF. The CDR3 DNA follows: TGTGCCAGCAGCTTACAGGGGAGGGTCTCTGGGGCCAACGTCCTGACTTTC.

This clone showed up just a few times. V is TRBV25-1 and J is TRBJ2-5; a possible D gene is TRBD2 (5 bases). V lost 4 bases and J 1 base, leaving 10 bases between the germline ends. Germline CDR1 is MGHDK and CDR2 is SYGVNS. The CDR3 consists of 14 residues. The CDR3 loop reads CASSGMRAQETQYF. The CDR3, as DNA: TGTGCCAGCAGTGGAATGAGGGCCCAAGAGACCCAGTACTTC.

The chain recombines TRBV19 with TRBJ1-2; D is unclear. The length of the CDR3 is 12 residues. CDR1 and CDR2 from the germline V gene are LNHDA and SQIVND (reference sequence). V gave up 3 bases and J gave up 5 bases, with 7 bases separating them. CDR3 nucleotide sequence: TGTGCCAGTAGTATTGGTCAGTATGGCTACACCTTC. Amino acid sequence: CASSIGQYGYTF.

In its sample, this clone was seen a few times. The V call is TRBV25-1, the J call TRBJ2-7; no clear D gene. The germline V gene has CDR1 MGHDK and CDR2 SYGVNS. The CDR3 has 14 residues. The germline V and J ends were trimmed by 4 bases and 2 bases, with 12 bases remaining between them. CDR3 amino acids: CASSAAGATYEQYF. The CDR3 coding sequence is TGTGCCAGCAGTGCGGCAGGTGCGACCTACGAGCAGTACTTC.

On this clone itself: The sample carries other DNA sequences with the same CDR3. The gene calls are TRBV4-1 and TRBJ2-1; D is undetermined. Germline CDR1 MGHRA, CDR2 YSYEKL. V gave up 3 bases and J gave up 7 bases, with 7 bases separating them. This CDR3 is built from 12 residues. The CDR3: CASSHSGNEQFF. In nucleotides, the CDR3 is TGCGCCAGCAGCCATTCAGGTAATGAGCAGTTCTTC.

The chain is built from TRBV30 and TRBJ2-5; D is ambiguous. Germline-derived CDR1 and CDR2 are GTSNPN and SVGIG (reference sequence). Trimming pared 0 bases from V and 1 base from J, leaving 6 bases between. CDR3 size: 13 residues. Here the CDR3 DNA reads TGTGCCTGGAGTGTCACGACCCAAGAGACCCAGTACTTC. Its protein product is CAWSVTTQETQYF.

This clone occurred a few times. The chain links TRBV4-3 to TRBJ1-2, with 11 bases aligning to TRBD1. The V and J ends lost 2 bases and 5 bases, in that order; junction bases with no gene match: 10. The germline gives CDR1 LGHNA, CDR2 YSLEER. The CDR3 is 17 residues long. The CDR3 DNA reads TGCGCCAGCAGCCAACCGCCCGCAGGACAGGGGGCTTATGGCTACACCTTC. It codes for CASSQPPAGQGAYGYTF.

The V gene is TRBV25-1, the J gene TRBJ1-6; D gene ambiguous. The CDR3 totals 15 residues. Between the trimmed V and J ends, which lost 4 bases and 8 bases, there was a span of 15 bases. Germline CDR1 and CDR2: MGHDK and SYGVNS. CDR3 nucleotides: TGTGCCAGCAGTGCTCACACAGCCTCATATTCACCCCTCCACTTT. Translated, it gives CASSAHTASYSPLHF.